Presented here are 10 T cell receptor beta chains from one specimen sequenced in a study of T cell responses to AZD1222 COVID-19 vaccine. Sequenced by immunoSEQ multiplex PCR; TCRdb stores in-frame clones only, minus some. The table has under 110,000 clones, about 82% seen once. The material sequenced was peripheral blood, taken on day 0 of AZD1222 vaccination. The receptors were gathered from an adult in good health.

The CDR3 spells CASSQPRQVTHSYEQYF. The CDR3 region has the DNA TGCGCCAGCAGCCAGCCCAGACAGGTTACTCACTCCTACGAGCAGTACTTC. This chain joins TRBV4-3 and TRBJ2-7, with D possibly TRBD1 on 6 matching bases. Germline V lookup: CDR1 LGHNA, CDR2 YSLEER. The CDR3 has 17 residues. Trimming took 3 bases from V and 0 from J, leaving 18 bases between them.

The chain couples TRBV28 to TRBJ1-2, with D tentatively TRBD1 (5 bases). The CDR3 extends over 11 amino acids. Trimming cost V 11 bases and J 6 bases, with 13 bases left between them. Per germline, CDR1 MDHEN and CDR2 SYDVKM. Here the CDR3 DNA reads TGTGCCGCAGGGAGGAAGAATGGCTACACCTTC. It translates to CAAGRKNGYTF.

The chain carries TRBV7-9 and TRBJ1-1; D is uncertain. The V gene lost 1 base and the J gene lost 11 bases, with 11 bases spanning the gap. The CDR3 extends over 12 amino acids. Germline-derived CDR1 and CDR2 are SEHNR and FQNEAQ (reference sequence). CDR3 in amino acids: CASSLELAAAFF. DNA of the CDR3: TGTGCCAGCAGCTTAGAATTGGCCGCGGCTTTCTTT.

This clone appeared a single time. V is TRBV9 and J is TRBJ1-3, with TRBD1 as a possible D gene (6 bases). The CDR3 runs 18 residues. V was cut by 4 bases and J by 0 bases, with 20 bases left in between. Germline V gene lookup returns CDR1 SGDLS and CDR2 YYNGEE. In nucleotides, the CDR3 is TGTGCCAGCAGCACAAACCCTGGTGGGGGCCGCTCTGGAAACACCATATATTTT. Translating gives CASSTNPGGGRSGNTIYF. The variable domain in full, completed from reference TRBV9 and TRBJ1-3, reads DSGVTQTPKHLITATGQRVTLRCSPRSGDLSVYWYQQSLDQGLQFLIQYYNGEERAKGNILERFSAQQFPDLHSELNLSSLELGDSALYFCASSTNPGGGRSGNTIYFGEGSWLTVV.

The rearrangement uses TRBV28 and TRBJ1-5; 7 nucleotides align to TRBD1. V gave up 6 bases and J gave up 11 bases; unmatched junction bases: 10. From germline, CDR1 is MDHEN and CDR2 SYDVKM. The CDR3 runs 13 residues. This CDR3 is CASSPGQLGAQHF. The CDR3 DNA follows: TGTGCCAGCAGCCCGGGACAGCTGGGGGCCCAGCATTTT. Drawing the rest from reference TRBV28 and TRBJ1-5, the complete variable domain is DVKVTQSSRYLVKRTGEKVFLECVQDMDHENMFWYRQDPGLGLRLIYFSYDVKMKEKGDIPEGYSVSREKKERFSLILESASTNQTSMYLCASSPGQLGAQHFGDGTRLSIL.

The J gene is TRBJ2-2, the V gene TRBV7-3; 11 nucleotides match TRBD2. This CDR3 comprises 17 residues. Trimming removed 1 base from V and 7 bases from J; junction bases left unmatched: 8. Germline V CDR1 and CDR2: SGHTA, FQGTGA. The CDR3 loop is CASSLRASGRTSGELFF. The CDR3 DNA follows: TGTGCCAGCAGCTTAAGGGCTAGCGGGAGGACGAGCGGGGAGCTGTTTTTT.

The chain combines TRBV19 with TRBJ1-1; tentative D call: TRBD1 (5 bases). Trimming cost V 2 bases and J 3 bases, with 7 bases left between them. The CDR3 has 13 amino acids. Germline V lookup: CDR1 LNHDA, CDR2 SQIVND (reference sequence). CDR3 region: CASSIRGDTEAFF. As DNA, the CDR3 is TGTGCCAGTAGTATAAGAGGGGACACTGAAGCTTTCTTT.

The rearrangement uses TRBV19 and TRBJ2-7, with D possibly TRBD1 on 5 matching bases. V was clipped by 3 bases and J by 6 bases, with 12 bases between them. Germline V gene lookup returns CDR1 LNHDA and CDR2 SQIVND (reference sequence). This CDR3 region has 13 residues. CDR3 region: CASSMGRAPEQYF. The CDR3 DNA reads TGTGCCAGTAGTATGGGCAGGGCACCCGAGCAGTACTTC.

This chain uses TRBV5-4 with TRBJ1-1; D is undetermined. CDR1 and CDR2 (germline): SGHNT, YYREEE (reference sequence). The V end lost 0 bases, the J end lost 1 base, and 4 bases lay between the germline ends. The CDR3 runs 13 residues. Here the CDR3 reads CASSLARNTEAFF. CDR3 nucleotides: TGTGCCAGCAGCTTGGCTAGGAACACTGAAGCTTTCTTT.

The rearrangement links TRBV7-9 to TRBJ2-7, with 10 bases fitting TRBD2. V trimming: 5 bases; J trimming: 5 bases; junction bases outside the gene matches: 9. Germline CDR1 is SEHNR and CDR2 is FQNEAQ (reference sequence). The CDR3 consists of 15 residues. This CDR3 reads CASSPGTSERDEQYF. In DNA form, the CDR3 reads TGTGCCAGCAGCCCCGGGACTAGCGAACGGGACGAGCAGTACTTC.